This T cell receptor (beta chain) was retrieved from a study of blood T cell repertoires in COVID-19. Background on the study: COVID-19 samples, acute and convalescent, were from the United States, Italy and Spain. PBMCs, B-cell-depleted T cells, or T cells were the source of the cDNA or gDNA that made up the material.

In the source study's methods: Estimation of nucleated cell counts relied on the amplification of reference gene primers. Only in-frame clones appear in the TCRdb table, and some are missing; sequencing was by immunoSEQ multiplex PCR. That table is the source of V, J and clone size, and D and trimming were worked out from the DNA. The profile shows about 320,000 clones, 65% to 90% of them singletons. Sequencing used peripheral blood. The receptor comes from a human donor in a cohort sampled during active COVID-19.

CDR3 region: CASSFGTGNQPQHF. The CDR3 DNA is TGTGCCAGCAGCTTCGGGACAGGTAATCAGCCCCAGCATTTT. This rearrangement joins TRBV7-8 to TRBJ1-5; TRBD1 agrees at 8 bases. CDR3 length: 14 residues. V lost 3 bases and J lost 4; bases outside the gene matches: 2. Germline-derived CDR1 and CDR2 are SGHVS and FQNEAQ.